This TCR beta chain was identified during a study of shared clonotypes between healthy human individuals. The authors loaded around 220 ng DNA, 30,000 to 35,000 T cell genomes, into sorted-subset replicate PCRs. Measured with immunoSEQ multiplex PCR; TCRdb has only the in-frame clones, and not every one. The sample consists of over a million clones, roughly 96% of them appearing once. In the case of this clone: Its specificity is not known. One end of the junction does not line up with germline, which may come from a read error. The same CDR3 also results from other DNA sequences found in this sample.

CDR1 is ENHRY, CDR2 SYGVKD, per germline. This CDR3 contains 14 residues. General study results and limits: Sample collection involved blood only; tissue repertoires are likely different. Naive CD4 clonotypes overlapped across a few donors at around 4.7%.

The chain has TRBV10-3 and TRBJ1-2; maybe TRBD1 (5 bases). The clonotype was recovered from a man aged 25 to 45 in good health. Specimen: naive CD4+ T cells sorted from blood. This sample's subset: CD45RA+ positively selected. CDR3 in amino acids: CAISEGQTNYGYTF. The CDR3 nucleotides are TGTGCTATCAGTGAGGGGCAGACTAACTATGGCTACACCTTC.